These 15 T cell receptor beta chains share one sample of origin, sequenced in a study of Ad26.COV2.S vaccination and SARS-CoV-2 variants. Here immunoSEQ multiplex PCR was the method, and the copy in TCRdb shows in-frame clones only, minus some. The sample yields under 550,000 clones, roughly 88% seen once. Treatment defined: some 19 received Ad26.COV2.S at low or high dose, single or two shots; about 5 received placebo; per-sample allocation not given. Samples came from day 63 after the first vaccine or placebo injection. The source material was peripheral blood, sampled in a trial of Ad26.COV2.S vaccine versus placebo. The receptors derive from a person between 18 and 65 years old who received the Ad26.COV2.S COVID-19 vaccine or a placebo.

J is TRBJ2-3 and V is TRBV7-2, with 7 bases aligning to TRBD2. Per germline, CDR1 SGHTA and CDR2 FQGNSA. The CDR3 has 14 residues. Trimming removed 7 bases from V and 0 bases from J; junction bases left unmatched: 4. The CDR3 is CASNRGVSTDTQYF. For the CDR3, the DNA is TGTGCCAGCAACCGGGGGGTAAGCACAGATACGCAGTATTTT.

Only a few counts were recorded for this clone. V usage is TRBV3-1 (or the pseudogene TRBV3-2) and J usage is TRBJ1-3; TRBD1 agrees at 7 bases. Germline values: CDR1 LGHDT, CDR2 YNNKEL (reference sequence). This CDR3 has 15 residues. Trimming removed 4 bases from V and 0 bases from J; junction bases left unmatched: 3. CDR3 nucleotides: TGTGCCAGCAGCCCCGGGACAGACTCTGGAAACACCATATATTTT. The encoded protein is CASSPGTDSGNTIYF.

This chain uses TRBV19 with TRBJ2-5; 8 bases align to TRBD1. Per the germline V gene, CDR1 is LNHDA and CDR2 is SQIVND (reference sequence). CDR3 size: 15 residues. V lost 5 bases, J lost 5 bases, and 10 bases stayed unmatched. The DNA for the CDR3 is TGTGCCAGTAGTGCTGGACAGGGCCCCTGGGAGACCCAGTACTTC. As protein: CASSAGQGPWETQYF.

The chain recombines TRBV12-3 or TRBV12-4 with TRBJ1-4; 7 nucleotides line up with TRBD1. With 5 bases clipped from V and 11 bases from J, the junction kept 5 bases outside the gene matches. The CDR3 covers 12 residues. CDR3 DNA sequence: TGTGCCAGCAGTAAGGACAGGCTCAAACTGTTTTTT. Protein: CASSKDRLKLFF.

The sample holds a few counts of this clone. The chain uses TRBV28 and TRBJ2-7, with 8 bases matching TRBD2. J was trimmed by 2 bases and V by 3 bases; bases with no gene match: 6. This CDR3 comprises 15 residues. CDR1 MDHEN and CDR2 SYDVKM come from the germline V gene. This CDR3 reads CASSFIQRGPYEQYF. In DNA, the CDR3 is TGTGCCAGCAGTTTCATCCAGCGGGGGCCCTACGAGCAGTACTTC.

CDR3 bases: TGTGCCAGCAGTTTATCGGGCGGGGTGAAAGATACGCAGTATTTT. Residues: CASSLSGGVKDTQYF. This sequence joins TRBV28 and TRBJ2-3; weak D call: TRBD2 (6 bases). The V gene lost 1 base and the J gene lost 5 bases, with 13 bases spanning the gap. CDR1 MDHEN and CDR2 SYDVKM come from the germline V gene. The CDR3 length is 15 residues. Using reference TRBV28 and TRBJ2-3 for the parts outside the CDR3, the full variable domain is DVKVTQSSRYLVKRTGEKVFLECVQDMDHENMFWYRQDPGLGLRLIYFSYDVKMKEKGDIPEGYSVSREKKERFSLILESASTNQTSMYLCASSLSGGVKDTQYFGPGTRLTVL.

This clone occurred many times. The J gene is TRBJ1-5, the V gene TRBV28, with unresolved D. The ends were cut back, 4 bases at V and 5 bases at J, with 12 bases in the middle. The germline gives CDR1 MDHEN, CDR2 SYDVKM. This CDR3 region has 14 residues. The CDR3 protein is CASSSRALYQPQHF. CDR3 DNA sequence: TGTGCCAGCAGTTCCCGGGCCCTTTATCAGCCCCAGCATTTT.

This clone was found once. V gene TRBV6-2 or TRBV6-3 combines with J gene TRBJ1-5; TRBD1 aligns across 9 bases. The CDR3 runs to 14 residues. Germline values: CDR1 MNHEY, CDR2 SVGEGT. V trimming: 5 bases; J trimming: 5 bases; junction bases outside the gene matches: 4. CDR3 sequence (DNA): TGTGCCAGCAGTAAAAGGACAGGGGATCAGCCCCAGCATTTT. Amino acids: CASSKRTGDQPQHF.

The count of this clone is one. CDR3 sequence: CASSSTGTGFGEQYF. The CDR3 DNA reads as TGTGCCAGTAGTAGTACCGGGACAGGATTCGGCGAGCAGTACTTC. The chain uses TRBV19 and TRBJ2-7; TRBD1 matches 8 bases. The germline V gene has CDR1 LNHDA and CDR2 SQIVND (reference sequence). J lost 6 bases, V lost 4 bases, and 11 bases had no gene match. This CDR3 has 15 residues.

The chain couples TRBV27 to TRBJ1-5, with 7 nucleotides matching TRBD1. The ends lost 8 bases at V and 6 bases at J; junction bases unmatched: 7. Germline lookup yields CDR1 MNHEY and CDR2 SMNVEV (reference sequence). CDR3 length equals 13 residues. DNA for the CDR3: TGTGCCAGCTCAGGGGGTTTGGGTCAGCCCCAGCATTTT. This sequence encodes CASSGGLGQPQHF.

This chain connects TRBV28 to TRBJ2-7; TRBD2 aligns across 8 bases. The germline V gene encodes CDR1 MDHEN and CDR2 SYDVKM. This CDR3 has 15 amino acids. V lost 3 bases, J lost 0 bases, and 4 bases stayed unmatched. For the CDR3, the DNA is TGTGCCAGCAGTTTCCAGCGGGGGAGCTCCTACGAGCAGTACTTC. This gives the protein CASSFQRGSSYEQYF.

The CDR3 sequence is CASSAQKETQYF. The CDR3 region has the DNA TGTGCCAGCAGCGCCCAAAAAGAGACCCAGTACTTC. The V gene is TRBV9, the J gene TRBJ2-5, with no clear D. The CDR3 consists of 12 residues. V shed 3 bases and J shed 3 bases, with 6 bases lying between them. Germline V gene data show CDR1 as SGDLS and CDR2 as YYNGEE.

This CDR3 reads CASSIGLAGSYEQYF. The CDR3 coding sequence is TGTGCCAGCAGCATCGGACTAGCGGGGTCCTACGAGCAGTACTTC. J is TRBJ2-7 and V is TRBV7-7; 12 bases align to TRBD2. V shed 5 bases, J shed 1 base, and the junction held 3 bases outside the gene matches. Germline V gives CDR1 SSHAT, CDR2 FNYEAQ (reference sequence). This CDR3 comprises 15 residues.

The chain has TRBV15 and TRBJ1-2; D gene uncertain. Trimming shortened V by 1 base and J by 5 bases, and 11 bases separated the two germline ends. This CDR3 has 14 residues. CDR1 LNHNV and CDR2 YYDKDF come from the germline V gene (reference sequence). CDR3 DNA: TGTGCCACCAGCAGAGGAGTCCCAACATATGGCTACACCTTC. Protein sequence: CATSRGVPTYGYTF.

DNA for the CDR3: TGTGCCAGCAGGGGACTGACTGATACGCAGTATTTT. Translated, it gives CASRGLTDTQYF. This chain links TRBV6-5 with TRBJ2-3; possibly TRBD2 for D (6 bases). Germline V gives CDR1 MNHEY, CDR2 SVGAGI. The CDR3 runs 12 residues. Trimming removed 6 bases from V and 6 bases from J, with 10 bases in between.